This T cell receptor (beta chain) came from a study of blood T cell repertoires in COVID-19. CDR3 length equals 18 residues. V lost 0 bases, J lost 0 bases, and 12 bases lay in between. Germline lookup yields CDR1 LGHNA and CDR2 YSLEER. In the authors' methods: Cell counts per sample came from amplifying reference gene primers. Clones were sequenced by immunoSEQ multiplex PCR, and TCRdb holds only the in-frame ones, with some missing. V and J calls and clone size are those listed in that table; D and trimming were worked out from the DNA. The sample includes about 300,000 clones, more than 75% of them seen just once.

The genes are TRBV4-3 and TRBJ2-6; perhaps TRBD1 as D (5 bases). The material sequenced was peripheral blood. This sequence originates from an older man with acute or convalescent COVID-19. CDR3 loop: CASSQEVQASSGANVLTF. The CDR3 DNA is TGCGCCAGCAGCCAAGAGGTACAGGCGAGCTCTGGGGCCAACGTCCTGACTTTC.